The clone carrying this TCR beta chain occurred a few times. The sample is drawn from a study of blood T cell repertoires in COVID-19. Study-level background: Donors in the United States, Italy and Spain gave samples during acute or convalescent COVID-19.

Repertoires were generated with immunoSEQ multiplex PCR, while TCRdb's copy carries only in-frame clones and drops some. The sample has about 210,000 clones; around 81% are singletons. Study members were between roughly 18 and 89 years old and lived in fewer than 30 US regions. Germline lookup yields CDR1 LNHDA and CDR2 SQIVND (reference sequence). The junction had 12 bases not matched to a gene; V was cut back by 8 bases and J by 6 bases. The CDR3 spans 14 residues. The rearrangement links TRBV19 to TRBJ2-7, with 8 bases aligning to TRBD1. This TCR came from a man aged 25-45 years with acute COVID-19. The specimen was PBMCs or T cells enriched from blood (not recorded which). The CDR3 bases are TGTGCCAGTTCCCCGGCGCAGGGGGCCGGCGAGCAGTACTTC. Protein: CASSPAQGAGEQYF.